A selection of T cell receptor beta chains follows, all from one sample in a study of response to subunit inactivated influenza vaccine. TCRdb re-called the RT-PCR reads with MiXCR, one entry per CDR3 protein. This sample yields 500,000 to 600,000 distinct CDR3 sequences, of which 7.6% are seen a single time; 13% belongs to the top ten. The source was PBMCs from blood, collected about 24 months after vaccination. These receptors originate from a man aged 50 to 69 who received an inactivated influenza vaccine. Each CDR3 is given with its conserved first and last residue. A D gene is named only where the DNA matches it firmly. For some rows the clone size is stated as once, few or many, or as a class when expanded; others skip it.

d_gene: .; abundance: many; j_gene: TRBJ2-7; v_gene: TRBV29-1; CDR3nt: TGCAGCGGGGGGAACTCCTACGAGCAGTACTTC; CDR3aa: CSGGNSYEQYF
d_gene: .; abundance: many; j_gene: TRBJ1-2; v_gene: TRBV18; CDR3nt: TGTGCCAGCTCACCACGGCAGGGACCACCCTATGGCTACACCTTC; CDR3aa: CASSPRQGPPYGYTF
d_gene: .; abundance: many; j_gene: TRBJ1-1; v_gene: TRBV5-1; CDR3nt: TGCGCCAGCAGCCAGGGGCAATATACTGAAGCTTTCTTT; CDR3aa: CASSQGQYTEAFF
d_gene: .; abundance: .; j_gene: TRBJ1-2; v_gene: TRBV30; CDR3nt: TGTGCCTGGGACCAGGGGCCTCTATACGGCTACACCTTC; CDR3aa: CAWDQGPLYGYTF
d_gene: TRBD1; abundance: .; j_gene: TRBJ1-2; v_gene: TRBV6-6; CDR3nt: TGTGCCAGCACAGGGGGCCCTAACTATGGCTACACCTTC; CDR3aa: CASTGGPNYGYTF
d_gene: .; abundance: few; j_gene: TRBJ1-5; v_gene: TRBV20-1; CDR3nt: TGCAGTGCTAAGGGGGGCGCGGGGCAGCCCCAGCATTTT; CDR3aa: CSAKGGAGQPQHF
d_gene: TRBD1; abundance: .; j_gene: TRBJ1-1; v_gene: TRBV20-1; CDR3nt: TGCAGTGCGGGGGACAGGGTAAGGACTGAAGCTTTCTTT; CDR3aa: CSAGDRVRTEAFF
d_gene: TRBD2; abundance: many; j_gene: TRBJ2-1; v_gene: TRBV11-2; CDR3nt: TGTGCCAGCAGCTTAAGCGGGGGGGAGTACAATGAGCAGTTCTTC; CDR3aa: CASSLSGGEYNEQFF
d_gene: .; abundance: many; j_gene: TRBJ2-5; v_gene: TRBV6-1; CDR3nt: TGTGCCAGCAGTGCTGACCACGGCGGGGAGACCCAGTACTTC; CDR3aa: CASSADHGGETQYF
d_gene: TRBD1; abundance: once; j_gene: TRBJ2-1; v_gene: TRBV11-3; CDR3nt: TGTGACAGCAGCTTAGGTAACAGGGGTGAGCAGTTCTTC; CDR3aa: CDSSLGNRGEQFF
d_gene: .; abundance: many; j_gene: TRBJ1-3; v_gene: TRBV12-3/TRBV12-4; CDR3nt: TGTGCCAGCAGTCTTGGCAACTCTGGAAACACCATATATTTT; CDR3aa: CASSLGNSGNTIYF
d_gene: .; abundance: few; j_gene: TRBJ2-7; v_gene: TRBV10-3; CDR3nt: TGTGCCAGCGACATCCCCTCCTACGAGCAGTACTTC; CDR3aa: CASDIPSYEQYF
d_gene: .; abundance: few; j_gene: TRBJ2-1; v_gene: TRBV19; CDR3nt: TGTGCCAGTAGTATAGGTCCAGGCACCTACAATGAGCAGTTCTTC; CDR3aa: CASSIGPGTYNEQFF
d_gene: .; abundance: once; j_gene: TRBJ1-2; v_gene: TRBV4-3; CDR3nt: TGCGCCAGCAGCCAAGACCACAGCACTAACTATGGCTACACCTTC; CDR3aa: CASSQDHSTNYGYTF
d_gene: .; abundance: many; j_gene: TRBJ2-5; v_gene: TRBV20-1; CDR3nt: TGCAGTGCTAGAACCATGACAGAGGGGGAGACCCAGTACTTC; CDR3aa: CSARTMTEGETQYF
d_gene: TRBD1; abundance: .; j_gene: TRBJ1-5; v_gene: TRBV2; CDR3nt: TGTGCCAGCAGAAGAGGACAGGGGGTAAGGCAGCCCCAGCATTTT; CDR3aa: CASRRGQGVRQPQHF
d_gene: .; abundance: few; j_gene: TRBJ2-5; v_gene: TRBV24-1; CDR3nt: TGTGCCACCAGTGACCGAAGTGTGGGGGAGACCCAGTACTTC; CDR3aa: CATSDRSVGETQYF
d_gene: .; abundance: .; j_gene: TRBJ2-5; v_gene: TRBV6-1; CDR3nt: TGTGCCAGCAGTGCCGGAGCTGGAGAGACCCAGTACTTC; CDR3aa: CASSAGAGETQYF
d_gene: .; abundance: .; j_gene: TRBJ1-2; v_gene: TRBV6-1; CDR3nt: TGTGCCAGCAGACCGCGGGCCCCCCCGGGAGGCTACACCTTC; CDR3aa: CASRPRAPPGGYTF
d_gene: .; abundance: few; j_gene: TRBJ2-3; v_gene: TRBV15; CDR3nt: TGTGCCACCAGCAGTTTATTAGTGGCGGATACGCAGTATTTT; CDR3aa: CATSSLLVADTQYF
d_gene: .; abundance: many; j_gene: TRBJ2-5; v_gene: TRBV11-1; CDR3nt: TGTGCCAGCAGCCTGTTGGGGCCCCAAGAGACCCAGTACTTC; CDR3aa: CASSLLGPQETQYF
d_gene: TRBD1; abundance: .; j_gene: TRBJ2-1; v_gene: TRBV12-3/TRBV12-4; CDR3nt: TGTGCCAGCAGGCAAGACAGGGGACCCTACAATGAGCAGTTCTTC; CDR3aa: CASRQDRGPYNEQFF
d_gene: TRBD2; abundance: few; j_gene: TRBJ2-3; v_gene: TRBV6-1; CDR3nt: TGTGCCAGCACGGCGGCGCTAGCGGACACAGATACGCAGTATTTT; CDR3aa: CASTAALADTDTQYF
d_gene: .; abundance: few; j_gene: TRBJ2-5; v_gene: TRBV7-8; CDR3nt: TGTGCCAGCAGCTCGATGTGGGGGGAAGAGACCCAGTACTTC; CDR3aa: CASSSMWGEETQYF
d_gene: TRBD1; abundance: many; j_gene: TRBJ2-1; v_gene: TRBV28; CDR3nt: TGTGCCACAACAGGGGGCGGAAGGGGTGAGCAGTTCTTC; CDR3aa: CATTGGGRGEQFF
d_gene: .; abundance: .; j_gene: TRBJ2-1; v_gene: TRBV20-1; CDR3nt: TGCAGTGCCCTCGGTAATGAGCAGTTCTTC; CDR3aa: CSALGNEQFF
d_gene: .; abundance: many; j_gene: TRBJ2-1; v_gene: TRBV18; CDR3nt: TGTGCCAGCAGCCCCGGCAATGAGCAGTTCTTC; CDR3aa: CASSPGNEQFF
d_gene: TRBD2; abundance: many; j_gene: TRBJ2-3; v_gene: TRBV29-1; CDR3nt: TGCAGCGTTGACACTAGCGGGGGGAACACAGATACGCAGTATTTT; CDR3aa: CSVDTSGGNTDTQYF
d_gene: .; abundance: .; j_gene: TRBJ2-1; v_gene: TRBV28; CDR3nt: TGTGCCAGCAGTTTATCTCCGGGACTGGATGAGCAGTTCTTC; CDR3aa: CASSLSPGLDEQFF
d_gene: TRBD1; abundance: .; j_gene: TRBJ2-3; v_gene: TRBV20-1; CDR3nt: TGCAGTGCTAGAACCATCGACAGGGTGCTTAGCACAGATACGCAGTATTTT; CDR3aa: CSARTIDRVLSTDTQYF
d_gene: .; abundance: .; j_gene: TRBJ1-1; v_gene: TRBV29-1; CDR3nt: TGCAGCGTTGAAGATAAAGTCAGGGCCACTGAAGCTTTCTTT; CDR3aa: CSVEDKVRATEAFF
d_gene: .; abundance: many; j_gene: TRBJ2-2; v_gene: TRBV5-1; CDR3nt: TGCGCCAGCAGCTTCCAGGGGATGAACACCGGGGAGCTGTTTTTT; CDR3aa: CASSFQGMNTGELFF
d_gene: .; abundance: few; j_gene: TRBJ2-1; v_gene: TRBV10-3; CDR3nt: TGTGCCATCAGTGAGAGTCCGGGTTCCTACAATGAGCAGTTCTTC; CDR3aa: CAISESPGSYNEQFF
d_gene: TRBD1; abundance: many; j_gene: TRBJ2-7; v_gene: TRBV9; CDR3nt: TGTGCCAGCAGCGTAAGCCCGGGACAGGGCTTCGAGCAGTACTTC; CDR3aa: CASSVSPGQGFEQYF
d_gene: TRBD1; abundance: many; j_gene: TRBJ2-4; v_gene: TRBV4-3; CDR3nt: TGCGCCAGCAGCCAAGATCACGGGACAGTAGCCAAAAACATTCAGTACTTC; CDR3aa: CASSQDHGTVAKNIQYF
d_gene: TRBD2; abundance: many; j_gene: TRBJ2-1; v_gene: TRBV20-1; CDR3nt: TGCAGTGCTCGAACTTTAGCGGGAGGGCCGGTTTACAATGAGCAGTTCTTC; CDR3aa: CSARTLAGGPVYNEQFF
d_gene: TRBD1; abundance: few; j_gene: TRBJ1-2; v_gene: TRBV12-3/TRBV12-4; CDR3nt: TGTGCCAGCAGTTCAGCAAGGGACAGGGGGTTTCATGGCTACACCTTC; CDR3aa: CASSSARDRGFHGYTF
d_gene: .; abundance: few; j_gene: TRBJ2-4; v_gene: TRBV20-1; CDR3nt: TGCAGTGCCCCCACGATAGTCAAAAACATTCAGTACTTC; CDR3aa: CSAPTIVKNIQYF
d_gene: .; abundance: many; j_gene: TRBJ1-1; v_gene: TRBV5-1; CDR3nt: TGCGCCAGCAGCCGAATCGGGGGAGCGAACACTGAAGCTTTCTTT; CDR3aa: CASSRIGGANTEAFF
d_gene: TRBD1; abundance: .; j_gene: TRBJ2-7; v_gene: TRBV7-2; CDR3nt: TGTGCCAGCAGCTTAGGACAGGGGGCTTTACAGTACTTC; CDR3aa: CASSLGQGALQYF
d_gene: .; abundance: many; j_gene: TRBJ2-1; v_gene: TRBV29-1; CDR3nt: TGCAGCGTTCCCTGGGAGCCGGGGGCGAGGCAGTTCTTC; CDR3aa: CSVPWEPGARQFF
d_gene: .; abundance: many; j_gene: TRBJ2-2; v_gene: TRBV5-1; CDR3nt: TGCGCCAGCAGCTCGCTGGGGCTCACAGCGTCCGGGGAGCTGTTTTTT; CDR3aa: CASSSLGLTASGELFF
d_gene: .; abundance: many; j_gene: TRBJ1-6; v_gene: TRBV5-1; CDR3nt: TGCGCCAGCGGGGATGGAGGTGGGCTGTATAATTCACCCCTCCACTTT; CDR3aa: CASGDGGGLYNSPLHF
d_gene: .; abundance: many; j_gene: TRBJ2-2; v_gene: TRBV12-3/TRBV12-4; CDR3nt: TGTGCCAGCAGTTCGGGTTTAAGCGGCCGTTACACCGGGGAGCTGTTTTTT; CDR3aa: CASSSGLSGRYTGELFF
d_gene: TRBD2; abundance: many; j_gene: TRBJ2-1; v_gene: TRBV20-1; CDR3nt: TGCAGTGCCCGCCGGGGGGGCCCCTTGAATGAGCAGTTCTTC; CDR3aa: CSARRGGPLNEQFF
d_gene: TRBD1; abundance: .; j_gene: TRBJ2-5; v_gene: TRBV12-3/TRBV12-4; CDR3nt: TGTGCCAGCAGTTTATGGAAATTTTTAGCAACAGGGGCGAAACAAGAGACCCAGTACTTC; CDR3aa: CASSLWKFLATGAKQETQYF
d_gene: .; abundance: few; j_gene: TRBJ2-7; v_gene: TRBV20-1; CDR3nt: TGCAGTGCTATCGGCAGGGATTACGAGCAGTACTTC; CDR3aa: CSAIGRDYEQYF
d_gene: .; abundance: many; j_gene: TRBJ1-3; v_gene: TRBV12-3/TRBV12-4; CDR3nt: TGTGCCACCAAGCGGGTTTCGACGGCGGCTGGAAACACCATATATTTT; CDR3aa: CATKRVSTAAGNTIYF